This record covers a single TCR beta chain. Extraction of RNA preceded its reverse transcription into cDNA, which served as the sequencing template. Assay: immunoSEQ multiplex PCR; the TCRdb copy retains only in-frame clones and omits some. The repertoire has fewer than 250,000 clones, less than 45% of them found once; the top ten carry almost 0.5%. The data belong to a study of CD8+ T cells in alopecia areata. Treatment of the sample: oral pan-JAK inhibitor, 5-10 mg twice daily. Germline values: CDR1 SGHRS, CDR2 YFSETQ. V shed 2 bases and J shed 4 bases, with 15 bases lying between them. This CDR3 is built from 16 residues.

This TCR was sampled from a human donor with alopecia areata. This sample comprised CD4+ T cells sorted from blood, obtained between weeks 30 and 35, from a patient treated with tofacitinib. This chain connects TRBV5-1 to TRBJ1-4; tentative D call: TRBD1 (5 bases). The CDR3 DNA reads as TGCGCCAGCAGCTTAGAAGGAGGCAGGGATAATGAAAAACTGTTTTTT. It is translated as CASSLEGGRDNEKLFF.